This T cell receptor beta chain is drawn from a study of patients and donors after allogeneic stem cell transplantation. This clonotype was recorded a few times. MiXCR, run by TCRdb on the RT-PCR reads, gives a single entry per CDR3 protein. The sample shows tens of thousands of distinct CDR3 sequences, around 27% of them seen only once. The sequencing sample was made of blood, either unsorted or a sorted T cell fraction (not recorded which). This sequence originates from a human donor who was either an allogeneic HSCT recipient or a stem cell or donor lymphocyte infusion donor (not recorded which). It is not recorded whose cells these are; they may come from a transplant donor.

CDR3 DNA: TGTGCCAGCACTTCATTAGGTGTAGCCCTCAAAGAGCAGTTCTTC. This sequence encodes CASTSLGVALKEQFF. The V gene is TRBV6-2 or TRBV6-3, the J gene TRBJ2-1; no clear D gene. This CDR3 region has 15 residues. Germline V gene sequence: CDR1 MNHEY, CDR2 SVGEGT. The ends were cut back, 7 bases at V and 10 bases at J, with 23 bases in the middle.